These 11 T cell receptor beta chains came from one sample sequenced in a study of blood T cells in healthy people across ages. A second roughly 6 to 11 cycle PCR used barcoded and J-beta primers. TCRdb reanalysed the 5' RACE reads using MiXCR and keeps one entry per CDR3 protein. Seen here are 630,000 or so distinct CDR3 sequences, approximately 30% observed once, and the top ten hold roughly 14%. Sequenced material: blood. All receptors derive from a woman of 80 years or more in good health.

This clonotype has at least ten counts. CDR3 bases: TGTGCCACCAGCAGAGACAGGGTCGGTCAGCCCCAGCATTTT. Translated: CATSRDRVGQPQHF. The chain links TRBV15 to TRBJ1-5, with D tentatively TRBD1 (5 bases). Looked up from germline, CDR1 is LNHNV and CDR2 is YYDKDF (reference sequence). The V end was cut by 0 bases, the J end by 6 bases, with 9 bases between. This CDR3 region has 14 residues.

DNA of the CDR3: TGCAGTGCTAGACCCGGACAGGGACTCTATGGCTACACCTTC. It is translated as CSARPGQGLYGYTF. The chain recombines TRBV20-1 with TRBJ1-2, with 8 positions matching TRBD1. This CDR3 has 14 amino acids. V was clipped by 2 bases and J by 4 bases; unmatched bases: 6. CDR1 is DFQATT and CDR2 is SNEGSKA in the germline V gene (reference sequence).

The J gene is TRBJ2-5, the V gene TRBV25-1, with TRBD1 as a possible D gene (6 bases). TRBJ2-7 explains the end of the DNA better; the J call may be wrong. Germline lookup yields CDR1 MGHDK and CDR2 SYGVNS. This CDR3 comprises 15 residues. The CDR3 reads CASSERGKGLHEQYF. CDR3 bases: TGTGCCAGCAGTGAAAGGGGGAAGGGTCTCCACGAGCAGTACTTC.

This clonotype has a count of ten or more. J is TRBJ2-3 and V is TRBV7-2; no clear D gene. CDR3 length: 13 residues. Germline V lookup: CDR1 SGHTA, CDR2 FQGNSA. Trimming removed 4 bases from V and 4 bases from J, with 9 bases in between. DNA of the CDR3: TGTGCCAGCAGCTCTGCTCTTGCAGATACGCAGTATTTT. It codes for CASSSALADTQYF.

A remark on this clonotype: With a much larger clone just one base away, this may be a read error. The chain has TRBV20-1 and TRBJ1-5; 12 nucleotides align to TRBD1. Germline V gene sequence: CDR1 DFQATT, CDR2 SNEGSKA (reference sequence). The CDR3 totals 16 residues. The V and J ends lost 5 bases and 3 bases, in that order; junction bases with no gene match: 8. CDR3 bases: TGCAGTGCTGGACAGGGACAGGGGGCCCTCAATCAGCCCCAGCATTTT. This gives the protein CSAGQGQGALNQPQHF.

This rearrangement joins TRBV24-1 to TRBJ1-1, with D possibly matching TRBD1 (5 bases). Per germline, CDR1 KGHDR and CDR2 SFDVKD. The ends were cut back, 4 bases at V and 10 bases at J, with 15 bases in the middle. There are 13 residues in the CDR3. The CDR3 sequence: CATSEPGTQVAFF. The CDR3 coding sequence is TGTGCCACCAGTGAACCAGGGACTCAAGTAGCTTTCTTT.

The gene calls are TRBV20-1 and TRBJ2-1; D is unresolved. The DNA end is a closer match to TRBJ2-7, so the J assignment may be wrong. This CDR3 comprises 14 residues. CDR1 is DFQATT, CDR2 SNEGSKA, per germline (reference sequence). CDR3 coding DNA: TGCAGTGCCGCAGAATACAGCTCCTACAATGAGCAGTACTTC. Translation gives CSAAEYSSYNEQYF.

As regards this clonotype: A clone one base away is much larger, so this may be a read error. The rearrangement links TRBV7-6 to TRBJ1-1; perhaps TRBD1 as D (5 bases). Germline V gives CDR1 SGHVS, CDR2 FNYEAQ. The V end was cut by 4 bases, the J end by 8 bases, with 17 bases between. CDR3 size: 14 residues. CDR3 nucleotide sequence: TGTGCCAGCAGCTCCGATCTACCTCGGGGGGAAGCTTTCTTT. It specifies CASSSDLPRGEAFF.

The V and J genes are TRBV5-1 and TRBJ1-2, with D possibly matching TRBD1 (5 bases). The V and J ends lost 4 bases and 4 bases respectively, with 17 bases between them. Germline V gene lookup returns CDR1 SGHRS and CDR2 YFSETQ. The CDR3 runs to 15 residues. The CDR3 region is CASSVERDAIYGYTF. CDR3 bases: TGCGCCAGCAGCGTAGAGCGGGACGCAATCTATGGCTACACCTTC.

Only a few counts were recorded for this clonotype. The chain carries TRBV7-9 and TRBJ1-4; 10 bases are shared with TRBD1. The V and J ends lost 5 bases and 7 bases, in that order; junction bases with no gene match: 4. CDR1 and CDR2 (germline): SEHNR, FQNEAQ (reference sequence). The CDR3 is 14 residues long. The CDR3 reads CASSQGQGGEKLFF. CDR3 sequence (DNA): TGTGCCAGCAGCCAAGGACAGGGGGGTGAAAAACTGTTTTTT. Together with reference TRBV7-9 and TRBJ1-4, the CDR3 gives the full variable domain: DTGVSQNPRHKITKRGQNVTFRCDPISEHNRLYWYRQTLGQGPEFLTYFQNEAQLEKSRLLSDRFSAERPKGSFSTLEIQRTEQGDSAMYLCASSQGQGGEKLFFGSGTQLSVL.

This clonotype was counted many times. The chain carries TRBV20-1 and TRBJ2-1; 8 nucleotides match TRBD2. V lost 3 bases to trimming and J lost 8 bases; unmatched junction nucleotides: 12. Germline CDR1 is DFQATT and CDR2 is SNEGSKA (reference sequence). The CDR3 covers 15 residues. The CDR3 DNA reads TGCAGTGCTAGCCCCCCGGGGACTAGGGAGGATGAGCAGTTCTTC. It codes for CSASPPGTREDEQFF.